This T cell receptor (beta chain) appears in the sequencing data of a study of T cells in women clearing cervical HPV infection. Study-level background: Controls gave blood once infection was undetectable; cases at lesion identification. Cases' blood sampling followed lesion detection by median approximately 150 days (90 to 200).

CDR1 and CDR2 (germline): SGHTA, FQGNSA. CDR3 length: 15 residues. Average input was around 1,200 ng genomic DNA for immunoSEQ TCR beta CDR3 amplification. The table came from immunoSEQ multiplex PCR; TCRdb's copy has only in-frame clones and leaves some out. Listed are about 44,000 clones; approximately 1.3% falls within the top ten. About this clone itself: The CDR3 extends 3 residues past the end of the read, so its final part is completed from the germline J gene.

Source material: blood buffy coat. The origin of this receptor is a woman aged 18 to 75 with a cervical HPV16 infection that either progressed to CIN3+ or cleared (not recorded which). The chain joins TRBV7-2 to TRBJ2-4, with 10 bases fitting TRBD2. The sequenced CDR3 bases are TGTGCCAGCACCTTCTCCCCAGGCCTAGCGGGAGTT. This encodes CASTFSPGLAGV. The whole CDR3 sequence reads CASTFSPGLAGVQYF.